This TCR beta chain was identified in a study of vaccination and CD4 T cells after COVID-19. As to this clonotype: Its antigen is still unknown.

The Oncomine TCR Beta short-read assay generated sequence data from the DNA of cultured CD4+ T cells. TCRdb re-called the PCR reads through MiXCR, storing one row per CDR3 protein. The repertoire includes 15,000 to 18,000 distinct CDR3 sequences, around 40% of them detected once, and over 5% sits in the top ten. The length of the CDR3 is 17 residues. CDR1 and CDR2 from the germline V gene are SGHNT and YENEEA. Trimming cost V 1 base and J 7 bases; bases outside gene matches: 9. As to treatment: approximately 10-day PBMC culture with coronavirus spike peptide pools or control peptides (ViraFEST assay).

Sample: CD4+ T cells from blood, cultured in vitro, taken before SARS-CoV-2 vaccination. The chain recombines TRBV11-3 with TRBJ2-7, with 14 bases aligning to TRBD2. The clonotype comes from a human donor who had recovered from COVID-19. DNA of the CDR3: TGTGCCAGCAGCTTAGCCTCAACCGGGACTAGCGGGGGTGAGCAGTACTTC. This translates into CASSLASTGTSGGEQYF.